This is a list of T cell receptor beta chains from one sample in a study of PD-1 blockade in classical Hodgkin lymphoma. Assay used: immunoSEQ multiplex PCR; TCRdb lists only in-frame clones, some missing. Seen here are 25,000 to 30,000 clones, roughly nine tenths observed once, and the top ten hold more than 0.35%. The sequenced sample was CD4+ T cells from blood. Receptor source: a human donor with classical Hodgkin lymphoma. The CDR3 runs from the conserved cysteine through the conserved F or W. A D gene is named only where the DNA matches it firmly. Not every row has a clone size; where given, it reads once, few, many or a size class.

size,J,D,V,CDR3,DNA
-,TRBJ2-5,-,TRBV7-9,CASSPRTGVPGTQYF,TGTGCCAGCAGCCCAAGGACCGGAGTACCCGGGACCCAGTACTTC
-,TRBJ1-2,TRBD1,TRBV10-2,CASRPGQGAWGYTF,TGCGCCAGCAGGCCGGGACAGGGGGCGTGGGGCTACACCTTC
-,TRBJ2-3,-,TRBV7-9,CASSLGGPSETFTDTQYF,TGTGCCAGCAGCTTAGGGGGCCCTAGCGAAACATTCACAGATACGCAGTATTTT
-,TRBJ2-3,-,TRBV11-2,CASSSDTQYF,TGTGCCAGCAGCTCCGATACGCAGTATTTT
-,TRBJ2-7,TRBD1,TRBV28,CASSRDRVPPYEQYF,TGTGCCAGCAGCCGGGACAGGGTCCCACCCTACGAGCAGTACTTC
-,TRBJ2-7,TRBD2,TRBV27,CASSYKREAYEQYF,TGTGCCAGCAGTTATAAGCGGGAGGCATACGAGCAGTACTTC
once,TRBJ2-1,TRBD2,TRBV9,CASSVGPSGNLQLNEQFF,TGTGCCAGCAGCGTAGGTCCTAGCGGGAATCTACAACTGAATGAGCAGTTCTTC
-,TRBJ2-5,-,TRBV28,CASSLYLAAIQETQYF,TGTGCCAGCAGTTTATACCTAGCAGCAATCCAAGAGACCCAGTACTTC
-,TRBJ1-6,TRBD1,TRBV18,CASSPRDRGGNSPLHF,TGTGCCAGCTCACCAAGAGACAGGGGAGGGAATTCACCCCTCCACTTT
-,TRBJ2-5,-,TRBV10-3,CAIRVTGAETQYF,TGTGCCATCAGGGTTACGGGGGCAGAGACCCAGTACTTC
-,TRBJ2-3,TRBD2,TRBV7-2,CASSLAGVAGDTQYF,TGTGCCAGCAGCTTAGCGGGGGTAGCGGGGGATACGCAGTATTTT
-,TRBJ2-3,TRBD2,TRBV5-1,CASSLAGGPADTQYF,TGCGCCAGCAGCTTGGCGGGAGGGCCTGCAGATACGCAGTATTTT
-,TRBJ1-2,-,TRBV5-4,CASTAGRFFNYGYTF,TGTGCCAGCACCGCTGGGCGATTTTTTAACTATGGCTACACCTTC
-,TRBJ1-1,-,TRBV10-3,CATNREALWNTEAFF,TGTGCCACCAACCGGGAGGCCCTGTGGAACACTGAAGCTTTCTTT
-,TRBJ2-7,-,TRBV2,CASSTYRVEQYF,TGTGCCAGCAGTACTTACAGGGTCGAGCAGTACTTC
-,TRBJ2-1,TRBD2,TRBV11-1,CASSFPTSGSYNEQFF,TGTGCCAGCAGCTTCCCCACTAGCGGGAGTTACAATGAGCAGTTCTTC
-,TRBJ1-2,-,TRBV7-2,CASSPLSGARGYGYTF,TGTGCCAGCAGCCCCTTATCAGGGGCGAGAGGGTATGGCTACACCTTC
-,TRBJ2-1,TRBD2,TRBV28,CASSGGGNNEQFF,TGTGCCAGCAGTGGGGGGGGGAACAATGAGCAGTTCTTC
once,TRBJ2-7,-,TRBV2,CASSEASPVSSYEQYF,TGTGCCAGCAGTGAAGCTAGTCCAGTAAGTTCCTACGAGCAGTACTTC
-,TRBJ1-1,-,TRBV4-3,CASSPEGVGSTEAFF,TGCGCCAGCAGCCCAGAAGGGGTCGGGAGCACTGAAGCTTTCTTT
few,TRBJ1-5,-,TRBV19,CASSRTPGNQPQHF,TGTGCCAGTAGTCGGACGCCTGGCAATCAGCCCCAGCATTTT
-,TRBJ2-1,-,TRBV5-5,CASSRREQFF,TGTGCCAGCAGCAGGCGTGAGCAGTTCTTC
-,TRBJ2-1,TRBD1,TRBV29-1,CSVGQSYNEQFF,TGCAGCGTGGGACAGAGCTACAATGAGCAGTTCTTC
-,TRBJ2-1,-,TRBV19,CASNPEPGRYEQFF,TGTGCCAGTAATCCTGAGCCGGGAAGGTATGAGCAGTTCTTC
-,TRBJ2-5,TRBD2,TRBV6-5,CASRSGGGTQYF,TGTGCCAGCAGAAGCGGGGGGGGGACCCAGTACTTC
-,TRBJ2-3,-,TRBV7-9,CASSTPGTHFETQYF,TGTGCCAGCAGTACCCCCGGGACGCACTTTGAGACGCAGTATTTT
-,TRBJ2-3,-,TRBV30,CAWSIPFLSTDTQYF,TGTGCCTGGAGTATCCCCTTTCTTAGCACAGATACGCAGTATTTT
-,TRBJ1-1,-,TRBV11-3,CASSNTATTEAFF,TGTGCCAGCAGCAATACAGCGACCACTGAAGCTTTCTTT
-,TRBJ1-5,-,TRBV6-6,CASQIGNQPQHF,TGTGCCAGCCAGATTGGCAATCAGCCCCAGCATTTT
-,TRBJ1-2,-,TRBV7-9,CASSLLDTSNYGYTF,TGTGCCAGCAGCCTACTCGACACTTCTAACTATGGCTACACCTTC
-,TRBJ2-7,TRBD2,TRBV7-2,CASSLPSGPSYEQYF,TGTGCCAGCAGCCTCCCTAGCGGGCCCTCCTACGAGCAGTACTTC
-,TRBJ2-3,-,TRBV7-9,CASSPLGDTQYF,TGTGCCAGCAGCCCCCTCGGGGATACGCAGTATTTT
-,TRBJ1-2,-,TRBV6-5,CASRTGRDYGYTF,TGTGCCAGCAGAACGGGACGGGACTATGGCTACACCTTC
-,TRBJ1-3,-,TRBV7-2,CASSPEPFSGNTIYF,TGTGCCAGCAGCCCCGAACCTTTCTCTGGAAACACCATATATTTT
-,TRBJ2-1,-,TRBV21-1,CASSANRENEQFF,TGTGCCAGCAGCGCAAACAGGGAAAATGAGCAGTTCTTC
once,TRBJ2-3,TRBD2,TRBV19,CASSTSGTTDTQYF,TGTGCCAGTAGTACTAGCGGAACCACAGATACGCAGTATTTT
-,TRBJ2-7,-,TRBV11-2,CASSLNTGSYEQYF,TGTGCCAGCAGCTTAAACACCGGATCCTACGAGCAGTACTTC
-,TRBJ2-1,TRBD2,TRBV5-1,CASSLGAGAGNEQFF,TGCGCCAGCAGCTTGGGGGCGGGAGCGGGCAATGAGCAGTTCTTC
-,TRBJ1-1,-,TRBV23-1,CASSQAPPQNTEAFF,TGCGCCAGCAGTCAAGCCCCCCCACAGAACACTGAAGCTTTCTTT
once,TRBJ2-1,-,TRBV18,CASSPGYNEQFF,TGTGCCAGCTCACCGGGTTACAATGAGCAGTTCTTC
-,TRBJ2-1,TRBD1,TRBV25-1,CASSGGTVSLVGDEQFF,TGTGCCAGCAGTGGAGGGACAGTATCCCTCGTTGGCGATGAGCAGTTCTTC
-,TRBJ1-1,-,TRBV4-1,CASSQDPDANTEAFF,TGCGCCAGCAGCCAAGATCCGGATGCGAACACTGAAGCTTTCTTT
-,TRBJ2-7,-,TRBV6-1,CASSVRGMYEQYF,TGTGCCAGCAGTGTGAGAGGGATGTACGAGCAGTACTTC
-,TRBJ2-7,-,TRBV4-1,CASSQSPGASGLPPYEQYF,TGCGCCAGCAGCCAATCTCCGGGGGCTAGCGGACTACCTCCCTACGAGCAGTACTTC
-,TRBJ2-1,TRBD1,TRBV28,CASSFGDRGNEQFF,TGTGCCAGCAGTTTTGGGGACAGGGGGAATGAGCAGTTCTTC
-,TRBJ1-1,-,TRBV27,CASRLGLQNTEAFF,TGTGCCAGCAGGCTGGGACTACAGAACACTGAAGCTTTCTTT
-,TRBJ2-1,-,TRBV7-9,CASSPLIGEQFF,TGTGCCAGCTCCCCTCTCATAGGTGAGCAGTTCTTC
-,TRBJ2-3,-,TRBV10-2,CASSPRRGGTPDTQYF,TGCGCCAGCAGCCCTCGTAGGGGTGGGACCCCAGATACGCAGTATTTT
-,TRBJ2-6,-,TRBV19,CASSMLGSGANVLTF,TGTGCCAGTAGTATGCTGGGGTCGGGGGCCAACGTCCTGACTTTC
-,TRBJ1-2,-,TRBV6-5,CASSSTVNYGYTF,TGTGCCAGCAGTTCCACAGTTAACTATGGCTACACCTTC
-,TRBJ2-3,-,TRBV7-2,CASSPTSIDTQYF,TGTGCCAGCAGCCCAACTAGTATTGATACGCAGTATTTT
-,TRBJ1-5,-,TRBV4-1,CASSQEARGASNQPQHF,TGCGCCAGCAGCCAAGAGGCGCGGGGGGCGAGCAATCAGCCCCAGCATTTT
-,TRBJ2-1,-,TRBV28,CASSLLGSSYNEQFF,TGTGCCAGCAGTTTGCTCGGTAGCTCCTACAATGAGCAGTTCTTC
once,TRBJ1-5,TRBD1,TRBV5-5,CASSLDRGQSQPQHF,TGTGCCAGCAGCTTGGACAGGGGGCAAAGTCAGCCCCAGCATTTT
-,TRBJ1-1,-,TRBV21-1,CASRPILDTIRTEAFF,TGTGCCAGCAGACCGATATTAGACACAATTCGCACTGAAGCTTTCTTT
-,TRBJ1-4,-,TRBV18,CASSPGTAHRELFF,TGTGCCAGCTCACCCGGGACGGCCCATAGGGAACTGTTTTTT
-,TRBJ2-7,TRBD2,TRBV19,CASSSGLAGSYEQYF,TGTGCCAGTAGCTCTGGGCTAGCGGGAAGCTACGAGCAGTACTTC
-,TRBJ2-1,-,TRBV28,CASSLPGVHNEQFF,TGTGCCAGCAGTTTACCAGGGGTACACAATGAGCAGTTCTTC
-,TRBJ2-5,-,TRBV29-1,CSVETDYQETQYF,TGCAGCGTTGAGACAGACTACCAAGAGACCCAGTACTTC
-,TRBJ2-1,TRBD2,TRBV7-3,CASSYGTSGRAEQFF,TGTGCCAGCAGCTACGGGACTAGCGGGAGGGCTGAGCAGTTCTTC